The rows below give T cell receptor beta chains drawn from one sample of a study of T cells after yellow fever vaccination. Via MiXCR, TCRdb re-called the 5' RACE reads, giving one row per CDR3 protein. This repertoire shows roughly 250,000 distinct CDR3 sequences, about an eighth found once; its top ten account for roughly 0.5%. Sample: CD4+ T cells sorted from PBMCs, taken 45 days after the yellow fever booster vaccination. The receptors were gathered from a man aged 30-40 years who received the YFV17D yellow fever vaccine. The CDR3 runs from the conserved cysteine through the conserved F or W. A D gene is named only where the DNA matches it firmly. Clone size appears in some rows only: once, few, many, or a class for an expanded clone.

j_call v_call d_call clone_size cdr3_nt cdr3_aa
TRBJ2-7 TRBV6-2/TRBV6-3 - - TGTGCCAGCAGGGAACCTGGACAGCTCTACGAGCAGTACTTC CASREPGQLYEQYF
TRBJ2-3 TRBV29-1 TRBD2 few TGCAGCGTTCCGGTGGGTTTAGCGGGAGGAGCCGATACGCAGTATTTT CSVPVGLAGGADTQYF
TRBJ2-2 TRBV29-1 - - TGCAGCGTTAGAGGCGGGACTAACACCGGGGAGCTGTTTTTT CSVRGGTNTGELFF
TRBJ2-2 TRBV29-1 - few TGCAGCGTTGTGGAGTGGGGCACCGGGGAGCTGTTTTTT CSVVEWGTGELFF
TRBJ2-2 TRBV5-1 - - TGCGCCAGCAGCTTTGGCAGAGGTTCCGGGGAGCTGTTTTTT CASSFGRGSGELFF
TRBJ1-2 TRBV12-3/TRBV12-4 - few TGTGCCAGCAGTTTTCAACACAACTATGGCTACACCTTC CASSFQHNYGYTF
TRBJ2-2 TRBV12-3/TRBV12-4 TRBD2 few TGTGCCAGCACCAGGACTAGCGGAGGGGGGGAGCTGTTTTTT CASTRTSGGGELFF
TRBJ2-1 TRBV20-1 - few TGCAGTGCTAGAAGGGGGGCTAGCGTAGCCAATGAGCAGTTCTTC CSARRGASVANEQFF
TRBJ2-3 TRBV29-1 - few TGCAGCGTTGAGGCCGCTAGTCACACAGATACGCAGTATTTT CSVEAASHTDTQYF
TRBJ2-7 TRBV6-2/TRBV6-3 TRBD2 - TGTGCCACCCGACACTCCAGACAAGGCGGGAGGACGGAGCAGTACTTC CATRHSRQGGRTEQYF
TRBJ1-1 TRBV6-1 - - TGTGCCAGCAGCACCCGTGGGGAATACACTGAAGCTTTCTTT CASSTRGEYTEAFF
TRBJ1-6 TRBV18 TRBD1 - TGTGCCAGCTCTACAGGGGCCAATTCACCCCTCCACTTT CASSTGANSPLHF
TRBJ2-1 TRBV29-1 - - TGCAGCGTTCAATACATGCCGAGGGTCAGGGTCACACACAATGAGCAGTTCTTC CSVQYMPRVRVTHNEQFF
TRBJ2-7 TRBV20-1 - few TGCAGTGCGGTCGGGACGAATTCCTACGAGCAGTACTTC CSAVGTNSYEQYF
TRBJ2-1 TRBV12-5 - - TGTGCTAGTGGTTCCGGACTGCCGAGAATGTTCTTC CASGSGLPRMFF
TRBJ2-5 TRBV6-5 TRBD1 few TGTGCCAGCAGTTACGGGACAGGGGGGGAGACCCAGTACTTC CASSYGTGGETQYF
TRBJ2-2 TRBV12-3/TRBV12-4 - few TGTGCCAGCAGGGCCTGGGTCACCGGGGAGCTGTTTTTT CASRAWVTGELFF
TRBJ2-5 TRBV3-1 - - TGTGCCAGCAGCCACAGGGAGACCCAGTACTTC CASSHRETQYF
TRBJ1-1 TRBV11-2 - few TGTGCCAGCAGCTTAGATCCGGGGGGCACTGAAGCTTTCTTT CASSLDPGGTEAFF
TRBJ2-1 TRBV20-1 - few TGCAGTGCTAGACCCCTTGACCCGAGCTCCTACAATGAGCAGTTCTTC CSARPLDPSSYNEQFF
TRBJ2-3 TRBV7-2 TRBD1 few TGTGCCAGCAGCCCGGGACAGGGGACTAGAGGCACAGATACGCAGTATTTT CASSPGQGTRGTDTQYF
TRBJ2-1 TRBV7-8 - many TGTGCCAGCAGCGCGAGCGGGCCGCCAGATTACAATGAGCAGTTCTTC CASSASGPPDYNEQFF
TRBJ2-7 TRBV7-2 - - TGTGCCAGCAGCTTAGGGCAGGGGCCGTCCTACGAGCAGTACTTC CASSLGQGPSYEQYF
TRBJ2-1 TRBV20-1 TRBD2 - TGCAGTGCGGGGACTAGCGGGAGGATCGGTGAGCAGTTCTTC CSAGTSGRIGEQFF
TRBJ1-5 TRBV12-3/TRBV12-4 - - TGTGCCAGCAGTGGTACAGGTTCTGTGCAGCCCCTGCATTTT CASSGTGSVQPLHF
TRBJ2-1 TRBV7-2 - few TGTGCCAGCAGCTTCGACACCTACAATGAGCAGTTCTTC CASSFDTYNEQFF
TRBJ2-7 TRBV7-2 TRBD1 - TGTGCCAGCAGCTTAGTGACCGGGACAGACTACGAGCAGTACTTC CASSLVTGTDYEQYF
TRBJ2-7 TRBV18 TRBD1 few TGTGCCAGCTCACCCGACAGGGTACGCTACGAGCAGTACTTC CASSPDRVRYEQYF
TRBJ2-1 TRBV18 - - TGTGCCAGCTCACCACGGGCTGGGGCGCCCGGTGAGCAGTTCTTC CASSPRAGAPGEQFF
TRBJ1-4 TRBV7-6 TRBD1 many TGTGCCAGCAGCCTGACAGGGGGCAAGGAAAAACTGTTTTTT CASSLTGGKEKLFF
TRBJ2-5 TRBV5-6 - - TGTGCCAGCAGCCCGAAGGCCAGTACAATGGCCCAGTACTTC CASSPKASTMAQYF
TRBJ2-7 TRBV5-1 - few TGCGCCAGCAGCCCGATGGCCAGTACGTTCTACGAGCAGTACTTC CASSPMASTFYEQYF
TRBJ2-7 TRBV20-1 TRBD1 few TGCAGTGCTAGAGATCCCGGACAGGGGGTCACCTACGAGCAGTACTTC CSARDPGQGVTYEQYF
TRBJ1-1 TRBV27 - few TGTGCCAGCATCCCCGGGGGGGCGATGAACACTGAAGCTTTCTTT CASIPGGAMNTEAFF
TRBJ2-7 TRBV7-2 TRBD2 few TGTGCCAGCAGCGTGGGCACCGGGACTAGCGGTTCCTACGAGCAGTACTTC CASSVGTGTSGSYEQYF
TRBJ2-5 TRBV7-2 TRBD2 few TGTGCCAGCAGCTTAAGACTAGCGGGAGAGGGGGAGACCCAGTACTTC CASSLRLAGEGETQYF
TRBJ2-1 TRBV30 - - TGTGCCTGGAGTGTACTTTGGGAATCCTACAATGAGCAGTTCTTC CAWSVLWESYNEQFF
TRBJ2-7 TRBV20-1 - many TGCAGTGCTACCCTCCCGGGACTTAGCCACGAGCAGTACTTC CSATLPGLSHEQYF
TRBJ2-3 TRBV7-2 TRBD2 few TGTGCCAGCAGCTCGCCCTCCGGGACTAGCGGGGATACGCAGTATTTT CASSSPSGTSGDTQYF
TRBJ2-6 TRBV5-1 - - TGCGCCAGCAGCTTGGCCAGGGGGGCACGGCTCTCTGGGGCCAACGTCCTGACTTTC CASSLARGARLSGANVLTF
TRBJ1-1 TRBV12-3/TRBV12-4 TRBD1 few TGTGCCTGCAGCCGGGGCGGGACAGCCGCCGAAGCTTTCTTT CACSRGGTAAEAFF
TRBJ1-5 TRBV7-9 - - TGTGCCAGCAGCTTAGATATTGGTGGGGGTGGTCAGCCCCAGCATTTT CASSLDIGGGGQPQHF
TRBJ2-7 TRBV7-2 TRBD1 - TGTGCCAGCAGCTTAGTGTCAGGGGGCTGGAGAGGAGGCGAGCAGTACTTC CASSLVSGGWRGGEQYF
TRBJ2-5 TRBV5-6 - many TGTGCCAGCAGCAAGAGGGAGACCCAGTACTTC CASSKRETQYF
TRBJ2-7 TRBV3-1 - - TGTCCCAGCAGCCGGACAGACAAGCAGTACTTC CPSSRTDKQYF
TRBJ2-2 TRBV7-2 - - TGTGCCAACCAACTCAGAGACACCGGGGAGCTGTTTTTT CANQLRDTGELFF
TRBJ2-7 TRBV7-2 TRBD2 many TGTGCCAGCAGCTTACAGCTAGCGGGAGGAGGGGAGCAGTACTTC CASSLQLAGGGEQYF
TRBJ2-5 TRBV7-2 - many TGTGCCAGCACCTCTCGGGAGACCCAGTACTTC CASTSRETQYF
TRBJ2-5 TRBV7-9 - - TGTGCCAGCAGCTTAGGCTCGGTAACCGGGGAGACCCAGTACTTC CASSLGSVTGETQYF
TRBJ2-1 TRBV25-1 TRBD2 - TGTGCCAGCAGTGATATTGGGGGGGGTAAGCAGTTCTTC CASSDIGGGKQFF
TRBJ2-1 TRBV20-1 TRBD2 - TGCAGTGCCCCGGCTAGCGGGAGCGACGATGAGCAGTTCTTC CSAPASGSDDEQFF
TRBJ2-3 TRBV13 - few TGTGCCAGCAGCTTAGGGATAACCACAGATACGCAGTATTTT CASSLGITTDTQYF
TRBJ2-7 TRBV29-1 - few TGCAGCGCCGCCTTTTCCGACGGAGACATAACCTACGAGCAGTACTTC CSAAFSDGDITYEQYF
TRBJ2-1 TRBV20-1 - many TGCAGTGCCGAGCGGCTGAATGAGCAGTTCTTC CSAERLNEQFF